This T cell receptor (beta chain) was retrieved from a study of blood T cell repertoires in COVID-19. V lost 3 bases to trimming and J lost 6 bases, with 9 bases between them. CDR1 is SEHNR, CDR2 FQNEAQ, per germline (reference sequence). The CDR3 is 13 amino acids. The protocol was immunoSEQ multiplex PCR, while the TCRdb copy is restricted to in-frame clones and leaves out a portion. The table lists around 250,000 clones, more than 70% of them singletons. This chain uses TRBV7-9 with TRBJ1-5, with D hard to call. The TCR was taken from a man older than 75 with acute or convalescent COVID-19. The sample was peripheral blood. The CDR3 DNA reads TGTGCCAGCAGCTTCCCCGAGGGTCAGCCCCAGCATTTT. Encoded protein: CASSFPEGQPQHF. Full variable domain (rest looked up from reference TRBV7-9 and TRBJ1-5): DTGVSQNPRHKITKRGQNVTFRCDPISEHNRLYWYRQTLGQGPEFLTYFQNEAQLEKSRLLSDRFSAERPKGSFSTLEIQRTEQGDSAMYLCASSFPEGQPQHFGDGTRLSIL.